This TCR beta chain was recovered during a study of blood T cells in healthy people across ages. The germline V gene has CDR1 SGHTA and CDR2 FQGNSA. With 5 bases clipped from V and 0 bases from J, the junction kept 6 bases outside the gene matches. This CDR3 has 16 residues. It was with a sample-barcoded 5' primer and a J-beta primer mix that a second PCR of roughly 6 to 12 cycles was run. Each CDR3 protein is one row after TCRdb ran MiXCR on the 5' RACE reads. In the table there are around 990,000 distinct CDR3 sequences, more than 30% of which are singletons. The sequencing sample was made of blood. The chain links TRBV7-2 to TRBJ1-4, with TRBD1 matching over 7 bases. The TCR comes from a man aged 18-30 years in good health. In DNA, the CDR3 is TGTGCCAGCAGCCAAGACAGGGAGTCAACTAATGAAAAACTGTTTTTT. Protein: CASSQDRESTNEKLFF. The whole variable domain, remainder taken from reference TRBV7-2 and TRBJ1-4, is GAGVSQSPSNKVTEKGKDVELRCDPISGHTALYWYRQSLGQGLEFLIYFQGNSAPDKSGLPSDRFSAERTGGSVSTLTIQRTQQEDSAVYLCASSQDRESTNEKLFFGSGTQLSVL.